The source of this T cell receptor beta chain is a study of OX40 agonist ivuxolimab in advanced cancers. Whole-study context: Anti-PD-1, anti-PD-L1 or anti-CTLA-4 therapy given earlier was allowed, and roughly 38% had some.

As for this clone: Its antigen is unknown.

Overall study results and limits: The mean number of expanded clones was higher in CD8+ T cells than in CD4+.

Profiled with immunoSEQ multiplex PCR; TCRdb holds only in-frame clones, not every one. The table records 100,000 or so clones, roughly 94% of them present only once. The sample here was CD4+ or CD8+ T cells sorted from blood, taken in a trial of the OX40 agonist ivuxolimab. This TCR derives from an adult with an advanced solid tumor such as melanoma, head and neck, liver or kidney cancer.

The CDR3 loop reads CASSLDTWNTEAFF. DNA of the CDR3: TGTGCCAGCAGCTTGGACACCTGGAACACTGAAGCTTTCTTT. This chain joins TRBV11-2 and TRBJ1-1, with TRBD1 as a possible D gene (5 bases). CDR3 length: 14 amino acids. V was clipped by 3 bases and J by 1 base, with 9 bases between them. Germline V lookup: CDR1 SGHAT, CDR2 FQNNGV.